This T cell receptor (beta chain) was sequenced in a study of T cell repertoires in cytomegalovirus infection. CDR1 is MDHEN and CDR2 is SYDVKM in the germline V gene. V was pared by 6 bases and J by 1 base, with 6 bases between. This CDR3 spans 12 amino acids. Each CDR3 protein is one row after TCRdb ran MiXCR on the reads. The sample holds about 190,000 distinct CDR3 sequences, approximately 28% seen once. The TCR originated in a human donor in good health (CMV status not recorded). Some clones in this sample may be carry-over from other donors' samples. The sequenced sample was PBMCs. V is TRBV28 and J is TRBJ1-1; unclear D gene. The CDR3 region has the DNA TGTGCCAGCAGGTCGGCGAACACTGAAGCTTTCTTT. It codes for CASRSANTEAFF.